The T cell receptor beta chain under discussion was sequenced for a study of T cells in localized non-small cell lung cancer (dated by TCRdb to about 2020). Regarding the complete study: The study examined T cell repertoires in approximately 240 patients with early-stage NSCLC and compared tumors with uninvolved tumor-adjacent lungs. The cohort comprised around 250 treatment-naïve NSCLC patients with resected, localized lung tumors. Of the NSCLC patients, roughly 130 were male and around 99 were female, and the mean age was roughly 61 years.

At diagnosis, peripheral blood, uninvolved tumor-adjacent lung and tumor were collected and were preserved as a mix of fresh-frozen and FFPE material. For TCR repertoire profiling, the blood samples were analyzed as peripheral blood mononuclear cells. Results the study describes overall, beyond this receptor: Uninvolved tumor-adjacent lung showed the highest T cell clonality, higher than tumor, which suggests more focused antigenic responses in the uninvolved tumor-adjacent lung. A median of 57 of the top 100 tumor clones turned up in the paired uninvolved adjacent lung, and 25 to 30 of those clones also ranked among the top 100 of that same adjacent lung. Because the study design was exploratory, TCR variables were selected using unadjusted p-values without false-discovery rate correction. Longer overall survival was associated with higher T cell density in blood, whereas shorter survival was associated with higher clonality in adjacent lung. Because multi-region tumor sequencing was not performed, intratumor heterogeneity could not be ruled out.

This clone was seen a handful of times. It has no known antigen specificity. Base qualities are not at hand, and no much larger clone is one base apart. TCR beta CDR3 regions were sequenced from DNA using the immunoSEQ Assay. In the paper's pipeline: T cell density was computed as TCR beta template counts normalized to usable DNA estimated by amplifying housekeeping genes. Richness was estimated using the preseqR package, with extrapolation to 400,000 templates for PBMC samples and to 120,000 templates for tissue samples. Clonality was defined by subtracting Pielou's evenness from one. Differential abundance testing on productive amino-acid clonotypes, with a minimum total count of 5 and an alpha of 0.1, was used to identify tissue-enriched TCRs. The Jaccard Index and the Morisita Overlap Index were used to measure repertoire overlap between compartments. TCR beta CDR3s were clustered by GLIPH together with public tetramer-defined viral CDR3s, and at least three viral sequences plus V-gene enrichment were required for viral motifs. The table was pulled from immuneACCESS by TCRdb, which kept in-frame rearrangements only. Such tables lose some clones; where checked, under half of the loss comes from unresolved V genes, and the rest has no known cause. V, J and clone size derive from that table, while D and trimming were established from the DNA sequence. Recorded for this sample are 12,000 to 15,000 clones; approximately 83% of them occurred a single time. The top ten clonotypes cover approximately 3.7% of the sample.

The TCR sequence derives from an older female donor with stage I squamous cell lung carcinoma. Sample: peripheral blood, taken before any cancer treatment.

The CDR3 protein sequence reads: CASRGREGAVGYGYTF. The nucleotide sequence reads as follows: TGTGCCAGCAGAGGCCGAGAGGGCGCCGTGGGCTATGGCTACACCTTC. Recombination linked TRBV6-6 to TRBJ1-2, with the D gene uncertain. V is shortened by 6 bases, J by 4 bases, and the region joining them spans 21 bases. Taken from the germline V gene (reference sequence), the CDR1 and CDR2 loops are MNHNY and SVGAGI. Reading from cysteine to phenylalanine, the CDR3 counts 16 amino acids. Only the CDR3 part of the read is kept: 48 bases, read in frame from the first base.